This TCR beta chain was captured in a study of regulatory dendritic cells for organ transplantation (dated by TCRdb to about 2017). For context, the study as a whole: The TCRbeta repertoires of sorted naive and memory CD4+ and CD8+ T cells were sequenced before and after allostimulation with regulatory or mature dendritic cells.

Multiplexed two-step PCR with Vbeta-specific forward primers and Jbeta-specific reverse primers was used to amplify TCRbeta CDR3 regions. Through the immunoSEQ service, TCRbeta libraries were sequenced on an Illumina instrument. The authors' pipeline ran thus. V, D and J genes were assigned using IMGT annotation, and counts were corrected for multiplex PCR bias using synthetic CDR3 analogues. Repertoire clonality was computed in the immunoSEQ Analyzer as one minus normalized Shannon entropy. Fisher's exact test with Benjamini-Hochberg false discovery rate control was used to define clonal expansion, with two-tailed P<0.01. Not all clones reach the TCRdb copy of this immuneACCESS table, which keeps in-frame sequences only. Checked studies attribute under half of the gap to unresolved V genes and leave the rest unexplained. V, J and clone size were drawn from that table, and D and trimming were deduced from the DNA. The sample table contains 25,000 to 30,000 clones; only one count was recorded for approximately 82% of them. Of the sample, roughly 0.4% falls within the top ten clones.

Worth noting for this clone: The specificity of this receptor is unknown. No per-base quality is available; no much larger clone lies one base away.

CDR1 and CDR2 are drawn from the germline V gene: SQVTM, ANQGSEA. V is clipped by 3 bases and J by 5 bases, and the sequence between their germline boundaries is 10 bases long. From its cysteine to its phenylalanine, the CDR3 spans 12 amino acids. Left in the record is the CDR3 DNA by itself, 36 bases read in frame from the first base. Naive T cells were sorted as CD45RA+ and memory T cells as CD45RO+ CD4+ or CD8+ cells by FACS. The T cells used for TCR sequencing were obtained from two healthy control subjects. Unstimulated sorted T cell subsets served as baseline controls for the mixed lymphocyte reactions. The Qiagen DNeasy Blood & Tissue Kit was used for extraction of genomic DNA. General findings and caveats noted by the study authors: The repertoires of naive CD4+ and CD8+ T cells were highly diverse, while memory cell repertoires were less diverse, with memory CD8+ cells being the most oligoclonal. In both subjects, allostimulation led to expansion of memory CD8+ clones, although regulatory dendritic cells appeared to cause more limited expansion than mature dendritic cells did. Sequencing was done in only two subjects, and the authors reported considerable heterogeneity between individuals in the alloreactive memory CD8+ T cell pool. Of the resting subsets, memory CD8+ T cells had the largest number of alloreactive TCR clonotypes.

The sequence was obtained from a human donor in good health. The receptor chain draws on TRBV29-1 and TRBJ1-1, with an unclear D gene assignment. The sequenced material came from naive CD8+ T cells from blood. What this sample's cell subset or site label stands for: CD45RA+ naive T cells. The DNA sequence is given as TGCAGCGTTGAGGGCGGAGGGACTGAAGCTTTCTTT. Its amino acids are CSVEGGGTEAFF.